The 29 T cell receptor beta chains below all came from one sample that was sequenced in a study of T cells in Graves' hyperthyroidism and ophthalmopathy. RNA transcripts served as the template for amplifying TCR beta CDR3 regions. HTBI primers were the set used in a first-round RT-PCR of the TCR CDR3. MiXCR was run by TCRdb on the multiplex PCR reads, yielding one entry per CDR3 protein. The repertoire holds about 360,000 distinct CDR3 sequences, over 15% seen once, with around 4% in the top ten. Material for sequencing was blood. The receptors were gathered from a woman under 30 with Graves' hyperthyroidism.

The sample holds one count of this clonotype. The V and J genes are TRBV12-3 or TRBV12-4 and TRBJ2-2; 12 bases map to TRBD2. The CDR3 covers 18 residues. V dropped 8 bases and J dropped 7; count of bases not matched to a gene: 17. The DNA of the CDR3 is TGTGCCAGCGACTCCCGGACTAGCGGGAAGGGATCGGTCGGGGAGCTGTTTTTT. This codes for CASDSRTSGKGSVGELFF.

The CDR3 bases are TGTGCCAGCATACAGGGGTCCACTGCTAATGAAGCTTTCTTT. It translates to CASIQGSTANEAFF. The genes are TRBV28 and TRBJ1-1; 7 bases align to TRBD1. Looked up from germline, CDR1 is MDHEN and CDR2 is SYDVKM. The V segment lost 7 bases and the J segment 7 bases; nucleotides outside the gene matches: 12. The CDR3 has 14 residues.

In its sample, this clonotype was seen many times. The genes are TRBV6-5 and TRBJ2-3; the D is unclear. Deletions cut 2 bases from V and 1 base from J, with 4 bases between. From germline, CDR1 is MNHEY and CDR2 SVGAGI. The CDR3 contains 13 residues. CDR3 protein: CASSYRGTDTQYF. The CDR3 region has the DNA TGTGCCAGCAGTTACAGGGGCACAGATACGCAGTATTTT.

This clonotype occurred many times. The chain recombines TRBV11-2 with TRBJ2-2; D remains ambiguous. The V end was cut by 4 bases, the J end by 4 bases, with 4 bases between. Germline V CDR1 and CDR2: SGHAT, FQNNGV. This CDR3 is built from 12 residues. The CDR3 region has the DNA TGTGCCAGCAGCTCCTCCACCGGGGAGCTGTTTTTT. Protein product: CASSSSTGELFF.

This clonotype was seen at least ten times. The chain's CDR3 is CASSLAGGLETQYF. Written as DNA, the CDR3 is TGTGCCAGCAGCTTAGCGGGGGGCCTGGAGACCCAGTACTTC. The V and J genes are TRBV7-8 and TRBJ2-5; D is perhaps TRBD1 or TRBD2 (6 bases each). The CDR3 covers 14 residues. The ends were cut back, 0 bases at V and 5 bases at J, with 10 bases in the middle. Per the germline V gene, CDR1 is SGHVS and CDR2 is FQNEAQ.

This clonotype was picked up many times. The chain links TRBV11-2 to TRBJ2-7, with TRBD1 matching over 8 bases. In germline, CDR1 is SGHAT, CDR2 FQNNGV. V was clipped by 5 bases and J by 7 bases; unmatched bases: 10. This CDR3 spans 14 amino acids. The chain's CDR3 is CASSQGANFGEQYF. The CDR3 DNA reads as TGTGCCAGCAGCCAGGGGGCCAACTTCGGTGAGCAGTACTTC.

The sample holds many counts of this clonotype. This chain links TRBV29-1 with TRBJ2-5, with D perhaps TRBD1 or TRBD2 (7 bases each). The germline V and J ends were trimmed by 7 bases and 7 bases, with 19 bases remaining between them. The CDR3 has 13 amino acids. Looked up from germline, CDR1 is SQVTM and CDR2 is ANQGSEA. CDR3 coding DNA: TGCAGCGCCGAGGGGGCCCCGGGAGGGACCCAGTACTTC. Translated, it gives CSAEGAPGGTQYF.

V gene TRBV28 combines with J gene TRBJ1-5; 7 bases agree with TRBD1. This CDR3 spans 16 amino acids. Germline assignment: CDR1 MDHEN and CDR2 SYDVKM. J was trimmed by 6 bases and V by 4 bases; bases with no gene match: 12. The CDR3 DNA follows: TGTGCCAGCAGTTCACCCCCCAGGGGGAGGGGTCAGCCCCAGCATTTT. Translated: CASSSPPRGRGQPQHF.

V usage is TRBV9 and J usage is TRBJ1-1; D uncertain. The V end was cut by 0 bases, the J end by 0 bases, with 21 bases between. The germline V gene has CDR1 SGDLS and CDR2 YYNGEE. This CDR3 spans 19 amino acids. The CDR3 is CASSVEAIFNLGMNTEAFF. As DNA, the CDR3 is TGTGCCAGCAGCGTAGAGGCGATTTTTAACTTGGGGATGAACACTGAAGCTTTCTTT.

This clonotype was seen repeatedly, ten times or more. J is TRBJ2-7 and V is TRBV15; 8 bases are a match to TRBD1. Germline V gene data show CDR1 as LNHNV and CDR2 as YYDKDF (reference sequence). Trimming took 1 base from V and 3 from J; bases not matched to a gene: 8. The CDR3 extends over 16 amino acids. CDR3 DNA: TGTGCCACCAGCAGAGGCCGGACAGGGTTAAACTACGAGCAGTACTTC. Amino acid sequence: CATSRGRTGLNYEQYF.

This sequence joins TRBV28 and TRBJ2-7; TRBD2 is a possible D gene (6 bases). Germline CDR1 is MDHEN and CDR2 is SYDVKM. Between the trimmed V and J ends, which lost 4 bases and 3 bases, there was a span of 19 bases. The CDR3 contains 16 residues. The CDR3 spells CASSWGWGGGDYEQYF. CDR3 DNA: TGTGCCAGCAGTTGGGGGTGGGGTGGCGGGGACTACGAGCAGTACTTC.

The chain couples TRBV12-5 to TRBJ1-1, with D unclear. The germline V gene has CDR1 LGHNT and CDR2 FRNRAP. The CDR3 spans 13 residues. Trimming pared 7 bases from V and 4 bases from J, leaving 13 bases between. CDR3 DNA sequence: TGTGCTAGTGCCACGAATGGGATCACTGAAGCTTTCTTT. It yields the protein CASATNGITEAFF.

This clonotype was seen many times. V is TRBV2 and J is TRBJ1-1; TRBD1 agrees at 7 bases. The CDR3 consists of 13 residues. CDR1 is SNHLY and CDR2 is FYNNEI in the germline V gene. The V segment lost 8 bases and the J segment 4 bases; nucleotides outside the gene matches: 7. The CDR3 reads CASSEDRPTEAFF. The CDR3 nucleotides are TGTGCCAGCTCCGAGGACAGGCCCACTGAAGCTTTCTTT.

The chain links TRBV12-3 or TRBV12-4 to TRBJ2-5; D is unclear. CDR3 size: 16 residues. V shed 3 bases and J shed 5 bases, with 19 bases lying between them. The DNA of the CDR3 is TGTGCCAGCAGTTTGAGCCGGCGGAGCGTAAGGGAGACCCAGTACTTC. It encodes CASSLSRRSVRETQYF.

This clonotype came up many times. The V and J genes are TRBV20-1 and TRBJ2-5, with 7 bases lining up with TRBD2. The CDR3 totals 16 residues. Losses at the gene ends were 0 bases for V and 4 bases for J; bases not matched to a gene: 11. Germline V gene lookup returns CDR1 DFQATT and CDR2 SNEGSKA (reference sequence). The CDR3 region is CSARDSIRGEAETQYF. The CDR3 DNA follows: TGCAGTGCTAGAGATTCAATACGGGGGGAGGCAGAGACCCAGTACTTC.

This clonotype was observed at least ten times. V and J are TRBV2 and TRBJ2-1; perhaps TRBD1 as D (6 bases). The germline V and J ends were trimmed by 5 bases and 9 bases, with 11 bases remaining between them. The CDR3 is made up of 12 amino acids. Germline CDR1 and CDR2: SNHLY and FYNNEI. CDR3 sequence: CASSKRGSEQFF. The CDR3 coding sequence is TGTGCCAGCAGTAAGAGGGGGTCTGAGCAGTTCTTC.

In this sample, this clonotype turned up many times. The chain is built from TRBV6-1 and TRBJ2-7, with a possible D match to TRBD1 (6 bases). The CDR3 is made up of 15 amino acids. V dropped 7 bases and J dropped 3 bases, with 19 bases sitting between them. CDR1 is MNHNS and CDR2 is SASEGT in the germline V gene. The CDR3 sequence is CASKSSRTVVYEQYF. The CDR3 nucleotides are TGTGCCAGCAAAAGTTCTAGGACAGTTGTCTACGAGCAGTACTTC.

This clonotype was counted many times. V and J are TRBV9 and TRBJ1-1, with D perhaps matching TRBD1 (5 bases). Germline assignment: CDR1 SGDLS and CDR2 YYNGEE. V dropped 0 bases and J dropped 4 bases, with 13 bases sitting between them. The CDR3 totals 15 residues. The CDR3 DNA sequence: TGTGCCAGCAGCGTAGACGGGGGTCTCGGCACTGAAGCTTTCTTT. Protein: CASSVDGGLGTEAFF. Full variable domain (missing parts from reference TRBV9 and TRBJ1-1): DSGVTQTPKHLITATGQRVTLRCSPRSGDLSVYWYQQSLDQGLQFLIQYYNGEERAKGNILERFSAQQFPDLHSELNLSSLELGDSALYFCASSVDGGLGTEAFFGQGTRLTVV.

Many counts were recorded for this clonotype. The chain links TRBV28 to TRBJ2-7; weak D call: TRBD2 (5 bases). Germline CDR1 reads MDHEN; CDR2 reads SYDVKM. V was trimmed by 6 bases and J by 4 bases, leaving 10 bases between them. There are 12 residues in the CDR3. The CDR3 sequence is CASRDLSYEQYF. CDR3 bases: TGTGCCAGCAGGGACTTATCATACGAGCAGTACTTC.

Remarks on this clonotype: At one end the junction does not follow the germline gene, possibly because of a read error. V is TRBV12-5 and J is TRBJ1-2; D is ambiguous. The germline V gene has CDR1 LGHNT and CDR2 FRNRAP. The CDR3 is 11 residues long. CDR3 protein: CASGLAAGYTF. The DNA for the CDR3 is TGTGCTAGTGGGTTGGCTGCTGGCTACACCTTC.

This clonotype was recorded at least ten times. The chain combines TRBV24-1 with TRBJ2-2, with TRBD1 matching over 8 bases. Per the germline V gene, CDR1 is KGHDR and CDR2 is SFDVKD. The trim removed 9 bases at V and 5 bases at J, leaving 7 bases unmatched. The CDR3 totals 14 residues. In DNA, the CDR3 is TGTGCCACCGACGGGACAGGAGGGACCGGGGAGCTGTTTTTT. This codes for CATDGTGGTGELFF.

The rearrangement links TRBV6-1 to TRBJ1-2; D is unresolved. From germline, CDR1 is MNHNS and CDR2 SASEGT. Trimming removed 11 bases from V and 8 bases from J, with 9 bases in between. This CDR3 spans 9 amino acids. In DNA form, the CDR3 reads TGTGCCGAGGGTGGCGGCTACACCTTC. Translated, it gives CAEGGGYTF.

This clonotype was seen many times. This chain links TRBV7-6 with TRBJ2-7; 8 bases agree with TRBD1. J lost 1 base, V lost 0 bases, and 8 bases had no gene match. The germline V gene has CDR1 SGHVS and CDR2 FNYEAQ. CDR3 size: 17 residues. CDR3 nucleotide sequence: TGTGCCAGCAGCTTAGCATCCAGGGGGCGCGCGTCCTACGAGCAGTACTTC. It yields the protein CASSLASRGRASYEQYF.

This clonotype was recorded many times. The rearrangement uses TRBV28 and TRBJ1-1; 9 bases are a match to TRBD1. J lost 3 bases, V lost 11 bases, and 4 bases had no gene match. The CDR3 sequence is 12 residues long. Germline V gives CDR1 MDHEN, CDR2 SYDVKM. The CDR3 nucleotides are TGTGCCGCAAGGACAGGGGACACTGAAGCTTTCTTT. Translating it yields CAARTGDTEAFF. The variable domain in full, completed from reference TRBV28 and TRBJ1-1, reads DVKVTQSSRYLVKRTGEKVFLECVQDMDHENMFWYRQDPGLGLRLIYFSYDVKMKEKGDIPEGYSVSREKKERFSLILESASTNQTSMYLCAARTGDTEAFFGQGTRLTVV.

This clonotype occurred many times. This chain joins TRBV20-1 and TRBJ2-5; possible D gene TRBD1, 6 bases. Between the trimmed V and J ends, which lost 1 base and 2 bases, there was a span of 14 bases. The V gene's germline CDR1 is DFQATT and CDR2 SNEGSKA (reference sequence). CDR3 length equals 15 residues. CDR3 sequence (DNA): TGCAGTGCTAGAGGGGACATGATCTTGCAAGAGACCCAGTACTTC. As protein: CSARGDMILQETQYF.

At least ten counts were recorded for this clonotype. The gene calls are TRBV6-7 and TRBJ2-2; 11 bases line up with TRBD1. TRBV6-7 is an open reading frame whose function is uncertain. After removal of 4 bases from V and 3 bases from J, the junction contained 10 bases not matched to a gene. The length of the CDR3 is 18 residues. The DNA of the CDR3 is TGTGCCAGCAGTTTTTCCGTGGACAGGGGGCTTCACACCGGGGAGCTGTTTTTT. This codes for CASSFSVDRGLHTGELFF.

The table lists this clonotype with a count of one. The chain carries TRBV6-2 or TRBV6-3 and TRBJ1-1; D unclear. The CDR3 spans 14 residues. V dropped 4 bases and J dropped 4 bases, with 13 bases sitting between them. The V gene's germline CDR1 is MNHEY and CDR2 SVGEGT. CDR3 protein: CASSFSPPSTEAFF. The CDR3 DNA sequence: TGTGCCAGCAGTTTTTCCCCACCCAGCACTGAAGCTTTCTTT.

The chain carries TRBV6-2 or TRBV6-3 and TRBJ2-5, with TRBD2 as a possible D gene (6 bases). Germline assignment: CDR1 MNHEY and CDR2 SVGEGT. Trimming shortened V by 2 bases and J by 5 bases, and 27 bases separated the two germline ends. The CDR3 totals 19 residues. This chain's CDR3 is CASSYEAYGAGSRPETQYF. CDR3 bases: TGTGCCAGCAGTTACGAAGCGTACGGCGCGGGATCCCGACCGGAGACCCAGTACTTC.

This clonotype was observed many times. V gene TRBV25-1 combines with J gene TRBJ1-2, with TRBD1 matching over 8 bases. Germline CDR1 MGHDK, CDR2 SYGVNS. Germline trimming cut 1 base from V and 6 bases from J; bases unmatched to any gene: 1. This CDR3 is 13 amino acids long. The CDR3 sequence: CASSELTGDGYTF. The CDR3 coding sequence is TGTGCCAGCAGTGAATTGACAGGGGATGGCTACACCTTC.